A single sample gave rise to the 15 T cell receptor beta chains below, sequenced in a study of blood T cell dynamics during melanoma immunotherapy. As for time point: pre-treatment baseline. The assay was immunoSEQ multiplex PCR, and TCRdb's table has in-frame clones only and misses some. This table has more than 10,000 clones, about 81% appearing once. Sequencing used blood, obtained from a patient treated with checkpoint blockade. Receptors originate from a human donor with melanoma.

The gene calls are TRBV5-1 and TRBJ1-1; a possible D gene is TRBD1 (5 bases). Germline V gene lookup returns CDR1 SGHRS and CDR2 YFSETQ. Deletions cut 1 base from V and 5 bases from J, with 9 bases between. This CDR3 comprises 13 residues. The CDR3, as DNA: TGCGCCAGCAGCTTGTTGGGGGGGACTGAAGCTTTCTTT. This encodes CASSLLGGTEAFF.

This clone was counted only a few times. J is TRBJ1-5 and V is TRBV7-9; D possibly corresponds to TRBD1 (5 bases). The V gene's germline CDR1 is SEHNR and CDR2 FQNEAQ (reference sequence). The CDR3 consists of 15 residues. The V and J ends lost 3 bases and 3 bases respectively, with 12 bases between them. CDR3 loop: CASSFSSGSNQPQHF. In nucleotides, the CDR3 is TGTGCCAGCAGCTTTAGCTCAGGGTCCAATCAGCCCCAGCATTTT.

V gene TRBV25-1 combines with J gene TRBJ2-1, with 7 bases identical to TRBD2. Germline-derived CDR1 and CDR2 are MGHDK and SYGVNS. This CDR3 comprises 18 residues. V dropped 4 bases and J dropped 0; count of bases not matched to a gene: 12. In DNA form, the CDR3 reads TGTGCCAGCAGTGTTGGGGTATGGCGGGGGAGCTCCTACAATGAGCAGTTCTTC. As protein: CASSVGVWRGSSYNEQFF.

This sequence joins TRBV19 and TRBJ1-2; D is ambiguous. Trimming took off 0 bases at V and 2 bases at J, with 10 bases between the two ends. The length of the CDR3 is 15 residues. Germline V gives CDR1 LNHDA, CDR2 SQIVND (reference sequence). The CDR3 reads CASSIDLSGNYGYTF. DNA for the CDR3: TGTGCCAGTAGTATAGATCTATCCGGGAACTATGGCTACACCTTC.

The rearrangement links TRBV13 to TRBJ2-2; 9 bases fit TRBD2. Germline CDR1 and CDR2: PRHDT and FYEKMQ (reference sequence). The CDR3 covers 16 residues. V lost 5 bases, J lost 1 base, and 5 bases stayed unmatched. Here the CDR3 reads CASSPSSGGNTGELFF. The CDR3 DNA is TGTGCCAGCAGCCCCAGTAGCGGGGGGAACACCGGGGAGCTGTTTTTT.

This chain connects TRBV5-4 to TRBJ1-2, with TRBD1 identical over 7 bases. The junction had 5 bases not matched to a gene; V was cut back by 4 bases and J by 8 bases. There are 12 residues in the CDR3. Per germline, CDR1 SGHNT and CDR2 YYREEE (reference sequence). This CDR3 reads CASSDRVDGYTF. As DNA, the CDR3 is TGTGCCAGCAGCGACAGGGTGGACGGCTACACCTTC.

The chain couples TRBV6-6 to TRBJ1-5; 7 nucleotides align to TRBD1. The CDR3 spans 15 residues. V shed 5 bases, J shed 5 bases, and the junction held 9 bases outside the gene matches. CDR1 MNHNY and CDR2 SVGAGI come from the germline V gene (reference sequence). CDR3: CASSRPDRDDQPQHF. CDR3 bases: TGTGCCAGCAGTCGGCCCGACAGGGACGATCAGCCCCAGCATTTT.

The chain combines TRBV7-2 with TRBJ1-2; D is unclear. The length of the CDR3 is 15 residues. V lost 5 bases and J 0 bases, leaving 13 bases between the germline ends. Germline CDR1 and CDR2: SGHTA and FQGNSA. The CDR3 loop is CASSPPWQANYGYTF. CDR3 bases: TGTGCCAGCAGCCCCCCCTGGCAGGCTAACTATGGCTACACCTTC.

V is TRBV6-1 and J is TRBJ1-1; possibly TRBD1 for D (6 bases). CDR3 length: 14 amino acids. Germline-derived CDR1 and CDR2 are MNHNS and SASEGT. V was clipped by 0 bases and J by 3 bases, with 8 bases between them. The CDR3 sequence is CASSEAGAYTEAFF. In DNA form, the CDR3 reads TGTGCCAGCAGTGAAGCGGGGGCATACACTGAAGCTTTCTTT.

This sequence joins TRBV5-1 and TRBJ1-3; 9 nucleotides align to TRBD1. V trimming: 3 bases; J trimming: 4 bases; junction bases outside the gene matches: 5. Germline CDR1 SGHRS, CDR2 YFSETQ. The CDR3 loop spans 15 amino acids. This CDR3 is CASSSTGGIGNTIYF. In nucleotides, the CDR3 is TGCGCCAGCAGCTCGACAGGGGGAATCGGAAACACCATATATTTT.

For the CDR3, the DNA is TGTGCCAGCAGCCATTCCGGGACAGGGCGCCGAGAGACCCAGTACTTC. This gives the protein CASSHSGTGRRETQYF. The chain links TRBV28 to TRBJ2-5, with TRBD1 matching 9 bases. The CDR3 covers 16 residues. CDR1 is MDHEN, CDR2 SYDVKM, per germline. The V segment lost 6 bases and the J segment 4 bases; nucleotides outside the gene matches: 12.

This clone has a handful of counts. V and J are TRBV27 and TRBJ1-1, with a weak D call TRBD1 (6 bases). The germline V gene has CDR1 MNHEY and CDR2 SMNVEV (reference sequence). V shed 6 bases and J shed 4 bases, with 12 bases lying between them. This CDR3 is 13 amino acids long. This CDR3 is CASRTQGTTEAFF. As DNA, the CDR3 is TGTGCCAGCAGGACACAGGGTACCACTGAAGCTTTCTTT.

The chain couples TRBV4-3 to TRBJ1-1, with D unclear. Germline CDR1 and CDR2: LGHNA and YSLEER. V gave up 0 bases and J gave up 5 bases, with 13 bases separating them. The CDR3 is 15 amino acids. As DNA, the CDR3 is TGCGCCAGCAGCCAAGATTGGAACAGTAGGACTGAAGCTTTCTTT. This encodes CASSQDWNSRTEAFF.

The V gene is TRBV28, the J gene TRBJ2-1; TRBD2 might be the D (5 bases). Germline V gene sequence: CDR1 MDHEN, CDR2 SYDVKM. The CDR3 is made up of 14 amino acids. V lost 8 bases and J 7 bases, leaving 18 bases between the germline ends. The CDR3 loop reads CASHLPGLSNEQFF. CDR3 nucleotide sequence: TGTGCCAGCCATCTTCCGGGGTTATCTAATGAGCAGTTCTTC.

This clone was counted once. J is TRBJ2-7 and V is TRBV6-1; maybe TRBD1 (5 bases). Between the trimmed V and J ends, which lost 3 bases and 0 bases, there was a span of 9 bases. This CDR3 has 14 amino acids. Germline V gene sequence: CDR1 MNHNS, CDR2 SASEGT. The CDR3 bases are TGTGCCAGCAGTGACAGGGCTATCTCCTACGAGCAGTACTTC. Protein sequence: CASSDRAISYEQYF.